This T cell receptor beta chain was found in a study of human T cells and chemical hapten exposure. Across the whole study: The use of 2% DPC on about 2 cm by about 2 cm of upper inner arm skin constituted sensitization. Predominantly women, the patients had alopecia areata, totalis or universalis.

TCRdb re-derived calls from the RACE reads in MiXCR, one entry per CDR3 protein. The table has 95,000 to 150,000 distinct CDR3 sequences, approximately 10% seen once. The study, taken as a whole, reports: Versus controls, significantly more large CDR3 similarity clusters arose from expanded TCRs.

Germline trimming cut 2 bases from V and 3 bases from J; bases unmatched to any gene: 2. Germline-derived CDR1 and CDR2 are MNHEY and SVGAGI. This CDR3 region has 14 residues. The time point: patch test 3, about 24 weeks after DPC sensitization. Treatment noted: therapeutic diphenylcyclopropenone sensitization with weekly scalp DPC. Total RNA extraction was carried out from unfractionated whole blood. This clonotype was counted a few times. Its antigen is undetermined. The rearrangement links TRBV6-5 to TRBJ1-2; TRBD1 agrees at 8 bases. The sample in question was whole blood, obtained in connection with sensitization to the hapten diphenylcyclopropenone (DPC). This clonotype was sampled from a woman in her forties or fifties with alopecia areata. Some clones in this sample may be carry-over from other donors' samples. The CDR3 loop is CASSYLDRDYGYTF. Written as DNA, the CDR3 is TGTGCCAGCAGTTACCTGGACAGGGACTATGGCTACACCTTC.